These T cell receptor beta chains were read from a single sample in a study of T-cell memory formation after mild COVID-19. TCRdb analysed the 5' RACE reads with MiXCR anew, one entry per CDR3 protein. The sample has fewer than 400,000 distinct CDR3 sequences, 13% seen once. The specimen sequenced was PBMCs or a T cell subset sorted from them (not recorded which). The receptors derive from a man aged 18 to 30 who had mild COVID-19 (a few samples of this study predate the infection). Cell type and time point are not known. The conserved cysteine and the conserved F or W are not part of the CDR3 here. The order of the fields is J gene, CDR3 length, D gene, V gene, CDR3 protein. The D gene is left open where the match is weak.

j_call: TRBJ2-2; cdr3_length: 13; d_call: .; v_call: TRBV5-1; cdr3_aa: ASRLRGGNTGELF
j_call: TRBJ2-7; cdr3_length: 14; d_call: TRBD1; v_call: TRBV6-5; cdr3_aa: ASSFQVGQGLYEQY
j_call: TRBJ1-1; cdr3_length: 10; d_call: TRBD1; v_call: TRBV11-2; cdr3_aa: ASSLDRGLAF
j_call: TRBJ2-1; cdr3_length: 13; d_call: .; v_call: TRBV28; cdr3_aa: ASSFYRGAGGEQF
j_call: TRBJ2-1; cdr3_length: 14; d_call: TRBD1; v_call: TRBV7-9; cdr3_aa: ASSLAGTGGSNEQF
j_call: TRBJ2-2; cdr3_length: 10; d_call: .; v_call: TRBV30; cdr3_aa: AWGGNTGELF
j_call: TRBJ2-3; cdr3_length: 15; d_call: .; v_call: TRBV4-1; cdr3_aa: ASSKQMTGLDTDTQY
j_call: TRBJ1-1; cdr3_length: 13; d_call: .; v_call: TRBV9; cdr3_aa: ASSVGGQMDTEAF
j_call: TRBJ1-1; cdr3_length: 13; d_call: .; v_call: TRBV12-3/TRBV12-4; cdr3_aa: ASSLRQDRNTEAF
j_call: TRBJ2-7; cdr3_length: 12; d_call: .; v_call: TRBV11-2; cdr3_aa: ASSLVGGGYEQY
j_call: TRBJ2-5; cdr3_length: 13; d_call: .; v_call: TRBV20-1; cdr3_aa: SASSLKGGEETQY
j_call: TRBJ1-4; cdr3_length: 13; d_call: .; v_call: TRBV20-1; cdr3_aa: SARDKRATNEKLF
j_call: TRBJ2-7; cdr3_length: 13; d_call: .; v_call: TRBV7-2; cdr3_aa: ASSLGRAGTYEQY
j_call: TRBJ1-6; cdr3_length: 11; d_call: .; v_call: TRBV4-2; cdr3_aa: ASSPISASPLH
j_call: TRBJ1-1; cdr3_length: 13; d_call: TRBD1; v_call: TRBV4-2; cdr3_aa: ASSQEWTGYTEAF
j_call: TRBJ2-1; cdr3_length: 11; d_call: .; v_call: TRBV4-1; cdr3_aa: ASSQERADQQF
j_call: TRBJ2-3; cdr3_length: 12; d_call: .; v_call: TRBV12-3/TRBV12-4; cdr3_aa: ASSPQQAADTQY
j_call: TRBJ1-1; cdr3_length: 11; d_call: .; v_call: TRBV18; cdr3_aa: ASSLHKNTEAF
j_call: TRBJ2-3; cdr3_length: 12; d_call: .; v_call: TRBV2; cdr3_aa: ASRPSVSTDTQY
j_call: TRBJ2-2; cdr3_length: 11; d_call: TRBD1; v_call: TRBV20-1; cdr3_aa: SARDRAAGELF
j_call: TRBJ2-3; cdr3_length: 11; d_call: TRBD1; v_call: TRBV2; cdr3_aa: ASSERGPATQY
j_call: TRBJ2-7; cdr3_length: 12; d_call: .; v_call: TRBV20-1; cdr3_aa: SARDPLGSDEQY
j_call: TRBJ2-1; cdr3_length: 12; d_call: .; v_call: TRBV5-1; cdr3_aa: ASSAGTLGDEQF
j_call: TRBJ2-1; cdr3_length: 14; d_call: TRBD2; v_call: TRBV5-1; cdr3_aa: ASSPIAGSSYNEQF
j_call: TRBJ2-5; cdr3_length: 11; d_call: .; v_call: TRBV5-1; cdr3_aa: ASSLLGAETQY
j_call: TRBJ1-2; cdr3_length: 11; d_call: TRBD1; v_call: TRBV12-3/TRBV12-4; cdr3_aa: ASGGTGGYGYT
j_call: TRBJ1-5; cdr3_length: 11; d_call: .; v_call: TRBV12-3/TRBV12-4; cdr3_aa: ASSSGTVLPQH